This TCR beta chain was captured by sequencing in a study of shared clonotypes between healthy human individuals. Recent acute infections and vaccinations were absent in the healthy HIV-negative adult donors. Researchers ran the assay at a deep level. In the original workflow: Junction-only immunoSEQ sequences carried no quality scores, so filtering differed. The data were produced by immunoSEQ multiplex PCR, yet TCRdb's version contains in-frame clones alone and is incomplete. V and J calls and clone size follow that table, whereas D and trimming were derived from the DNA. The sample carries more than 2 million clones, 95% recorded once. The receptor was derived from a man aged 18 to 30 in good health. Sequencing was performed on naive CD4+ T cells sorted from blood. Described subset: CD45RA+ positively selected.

The CDR3 region has the DNA TGTGCCAGCAGTTCCACAGACTACGAGCAGTACTTC. It translates to CASSSTDYEQYF. The chain employs TRBV6-6 and TRBJ2-7; unclear D gene. The germline CDR1 and CDR2 sequences are MNHNY and SVGAGI (reference sequence). The ends were cut back, 4 bases at V and 3 bases at J, with 7 bases in the middle. The CDR3 covers 12 residues.